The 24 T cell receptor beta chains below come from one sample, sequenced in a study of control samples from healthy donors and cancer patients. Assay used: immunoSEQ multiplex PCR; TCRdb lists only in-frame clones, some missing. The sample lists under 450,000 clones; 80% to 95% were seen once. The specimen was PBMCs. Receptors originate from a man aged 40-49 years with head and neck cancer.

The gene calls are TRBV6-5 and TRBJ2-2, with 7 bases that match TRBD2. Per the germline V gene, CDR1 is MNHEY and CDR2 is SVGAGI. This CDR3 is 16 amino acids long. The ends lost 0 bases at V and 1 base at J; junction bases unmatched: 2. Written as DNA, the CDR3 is TGTGCCAGCAGTTACTCAGCTAGCGGGAACACCGGGGAGCTGTTTTTT. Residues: CASSYSASGNTGELFF.

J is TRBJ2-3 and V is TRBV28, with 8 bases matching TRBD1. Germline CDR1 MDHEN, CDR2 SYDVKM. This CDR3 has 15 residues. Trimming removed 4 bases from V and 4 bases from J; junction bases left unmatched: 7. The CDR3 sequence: CASSSPTGVADTQYF. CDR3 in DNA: TGTGCCAGCAGTTCGCCGACAGGGGTAGCAGATACGCAGTATTTT. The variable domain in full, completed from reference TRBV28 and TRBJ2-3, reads DVKVTQSSRYLVKRTGEKVFLECVQDMDHENMFWYRQDPGLGLRLIYFSYDVKMKEKGDIPEGYSVSREKKERFSLILESASTNQTSMYLCASSSPTGVADTQYFGPGTRLTVL.

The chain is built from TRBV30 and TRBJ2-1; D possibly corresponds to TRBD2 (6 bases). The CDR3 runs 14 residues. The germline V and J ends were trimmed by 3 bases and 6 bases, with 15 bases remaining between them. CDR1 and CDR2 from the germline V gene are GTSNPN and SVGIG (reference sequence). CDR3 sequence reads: CAWRGEEGRNEQFF. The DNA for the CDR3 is TGTGCCTGGAGAGGGGAGGAGGGGCGCAATGAGCAGTTCTTC.

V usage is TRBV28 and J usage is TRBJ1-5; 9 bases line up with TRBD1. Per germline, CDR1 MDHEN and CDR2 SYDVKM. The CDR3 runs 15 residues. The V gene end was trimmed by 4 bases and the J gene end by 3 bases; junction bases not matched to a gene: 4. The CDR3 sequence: CASSWRTGDNQPQHF. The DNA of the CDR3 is TGTGCCAGCAGTTGGCGGACAGGGGACAATCAGCCCCAGCATTTT.

CDR3 nucleotides: TGTGCCAGCAGCTTAGGTTCGGTTGGGGGAGATACGCAGTATTTT. Translation gives CASSLGSVGGDTQYF. The gene calls are TRBV7-9 and TRBJ2-3; D assignment may be TRBD1 or TRBD2 (5 bases each). Trimming cost V 1 base and J 5 bases, with 13 bases left between them. The CDR3 has 15 residues. Germline V gene data show CDR1 as SEHNR and CDR2 as FQNEAQ (reference sequence).

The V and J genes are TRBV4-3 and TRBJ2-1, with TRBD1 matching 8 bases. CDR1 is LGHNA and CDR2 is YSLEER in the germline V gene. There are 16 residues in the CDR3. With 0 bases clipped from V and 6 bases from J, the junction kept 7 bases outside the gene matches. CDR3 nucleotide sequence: TGCGCCAGCAGCCAAGATGGCGTACAGGGGGTCAATGAGCAGTTCTTC. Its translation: CASSQDGVQGVNEQFF.

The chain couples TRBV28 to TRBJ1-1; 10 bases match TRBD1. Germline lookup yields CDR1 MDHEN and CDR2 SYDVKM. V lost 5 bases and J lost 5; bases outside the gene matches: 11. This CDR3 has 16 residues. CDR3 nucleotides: TGTGCCAGCAGTCCGCCGGGACAGGGGAGGGAAACTGAAGCTTTCTTT. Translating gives CASSPPGQGRETEAFF.

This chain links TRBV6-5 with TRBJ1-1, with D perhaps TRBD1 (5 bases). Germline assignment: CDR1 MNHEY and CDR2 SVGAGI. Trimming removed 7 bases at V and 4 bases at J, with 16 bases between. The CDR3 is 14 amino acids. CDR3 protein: CASTPLWGSTEAFF. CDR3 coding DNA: TGTGCCAGCACCCCACTCTGGGGGAGCACTGAAGCTTTCTTT.

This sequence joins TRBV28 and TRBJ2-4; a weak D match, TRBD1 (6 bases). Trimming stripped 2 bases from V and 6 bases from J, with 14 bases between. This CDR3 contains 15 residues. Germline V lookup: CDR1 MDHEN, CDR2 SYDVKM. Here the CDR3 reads CASSLTVDSLNIQYF. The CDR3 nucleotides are TGTGCCAGCAGTTTAACCGTGGACAGCCTAAACATTCAGTACTTC.

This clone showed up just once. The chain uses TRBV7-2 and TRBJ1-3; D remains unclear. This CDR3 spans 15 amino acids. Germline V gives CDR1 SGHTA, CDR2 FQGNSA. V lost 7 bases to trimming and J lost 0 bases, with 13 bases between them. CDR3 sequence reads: CASNRMASSGNTIYF. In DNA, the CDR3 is TGTGCCAGCAACCGAATGGCGAGCTCTGGAAACACCATATATTTT.

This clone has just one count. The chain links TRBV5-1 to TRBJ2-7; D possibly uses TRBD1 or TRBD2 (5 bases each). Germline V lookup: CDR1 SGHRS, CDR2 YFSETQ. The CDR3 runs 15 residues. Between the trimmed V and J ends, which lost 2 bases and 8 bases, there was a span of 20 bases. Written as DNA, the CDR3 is TGCGCCAGCAGCTTTGGAGTCGGGGACGGCGGAAAGCAGTACTTC. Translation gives CASSFGVGDGGKQYF.

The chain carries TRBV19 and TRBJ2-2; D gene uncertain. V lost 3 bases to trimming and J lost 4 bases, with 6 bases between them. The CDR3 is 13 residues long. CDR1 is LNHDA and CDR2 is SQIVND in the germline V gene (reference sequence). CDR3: CASSIVITGELFF. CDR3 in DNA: TGTGCCAGTAGTATCGTGATCACCGGGGAGCTGTTTTTT.

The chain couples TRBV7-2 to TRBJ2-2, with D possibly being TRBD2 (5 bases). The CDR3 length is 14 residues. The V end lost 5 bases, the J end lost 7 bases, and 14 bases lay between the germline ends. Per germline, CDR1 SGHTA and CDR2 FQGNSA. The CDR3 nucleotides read TGTGCCAGCAGCCCATCCCCGGGGTACGGGGAGCTGTTTTTT. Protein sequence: CASSPSPGYGELFF. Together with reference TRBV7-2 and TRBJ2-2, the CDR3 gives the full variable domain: GAGVSQSPSNKVTEKGKDVELRCDPISGHTALYWYRQSLGQGLEFLIYFQGNSAPDKSGLPSDRFSAERTGGSVSTLTIQRTQQEDSAVYLCASSPSPGYGELFFGEGSRLTVL.

The CDR3 here is CASSYSGRLNTEAFF. CDR3 in DNA: TGTGCCAGCAGTTACTCTGGCAGGCTGAACACTGAAGCTTTCTTT. The chain uses TRBV6-2 or TRBV6-3 and TRBJ1-1, with D uncertain. In germline, CDR1 is MNHEY, CDR2 SVGEGT. The ends were cut back, 0 bases at V and 0 bases at J, with 8 bases in the middle. There are 15 residues in the CDR3.

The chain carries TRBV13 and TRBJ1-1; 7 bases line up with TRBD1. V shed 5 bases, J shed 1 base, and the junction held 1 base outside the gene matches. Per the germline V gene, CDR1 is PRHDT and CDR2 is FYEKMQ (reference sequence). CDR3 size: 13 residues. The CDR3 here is CASSRTGNTEAFF. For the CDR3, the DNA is TGTGCCAGCAGCCGGACAGGGAACACTGAAGCTTTCTTT.

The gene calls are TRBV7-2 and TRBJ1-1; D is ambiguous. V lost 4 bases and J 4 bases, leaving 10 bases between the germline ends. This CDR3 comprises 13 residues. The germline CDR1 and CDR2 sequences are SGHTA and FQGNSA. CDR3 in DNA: TGTGCCAGCAGCTCCGCCGAATTCACTGAAGCTTTCTTT. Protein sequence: CASSSAEFTEAFF. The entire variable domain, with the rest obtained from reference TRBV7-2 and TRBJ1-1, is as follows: GAGVSQSPSNKVTEKGKDVELRCDPISGHTALYWYRQSLGQGLEFLIYFQGNSAPDKSGLPSDRFSAERTGGSVSTLTIQRTQQEDSAVYLCASSSAEFTEAFFGQGTRLTVV.

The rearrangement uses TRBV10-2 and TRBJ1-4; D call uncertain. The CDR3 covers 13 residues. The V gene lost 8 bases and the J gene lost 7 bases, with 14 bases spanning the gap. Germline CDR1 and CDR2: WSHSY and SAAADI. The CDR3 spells CASRRQESEKLFF. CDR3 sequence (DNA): TGCGCCAGCCGTCGGCAGGAGAGTGAAAAACTGTTTTTT.

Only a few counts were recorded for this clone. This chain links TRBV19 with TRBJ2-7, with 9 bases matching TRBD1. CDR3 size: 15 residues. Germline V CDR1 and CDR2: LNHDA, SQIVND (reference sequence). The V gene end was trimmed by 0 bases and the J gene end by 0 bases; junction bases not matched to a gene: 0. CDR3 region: CASSIETGGSYEQYF. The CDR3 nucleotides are TGTGCCAGTAGTATAGAGACAGGGGGCTCCTACGAGCAGTACTTC. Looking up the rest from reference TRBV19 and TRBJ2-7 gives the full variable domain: DGGITQSPKYLFRKEGQNVTLSCEQNLNHDAMYWYRQDPGQGLRLIYYSQIVNDFQKGDIAEGYSVSREKKESFPLTVTSAQKNPTAFYLCASSIETGGSYEQYFGPGTRLTVT.

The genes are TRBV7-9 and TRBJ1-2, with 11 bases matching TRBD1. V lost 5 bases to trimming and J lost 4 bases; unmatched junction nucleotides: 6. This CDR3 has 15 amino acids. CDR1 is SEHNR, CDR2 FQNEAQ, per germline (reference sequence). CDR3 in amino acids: CASSPGTGGFYGYTF. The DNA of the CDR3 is TGTGCCAGCAGCCCGGGGACAGGGGGGTTCTATGGCTACACCTTC.

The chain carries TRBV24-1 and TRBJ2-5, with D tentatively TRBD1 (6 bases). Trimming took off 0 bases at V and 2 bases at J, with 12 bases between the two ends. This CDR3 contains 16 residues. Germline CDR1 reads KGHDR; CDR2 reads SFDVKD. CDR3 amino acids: CATSDLNRAGQETQYF. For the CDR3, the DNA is TGTGCCACCAGTGATTTGAACAGGGCAGGACAAGAGACCCAGTACTTC.

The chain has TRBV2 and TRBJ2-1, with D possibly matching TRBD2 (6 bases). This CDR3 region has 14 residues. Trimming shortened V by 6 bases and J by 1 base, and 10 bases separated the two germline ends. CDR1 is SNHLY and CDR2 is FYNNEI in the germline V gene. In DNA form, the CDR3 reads TGTGCCAGCAGAGAGACTAGTTCCTACAATGAGCAGTTCTTC. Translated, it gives CASRETSSYNEQFF.

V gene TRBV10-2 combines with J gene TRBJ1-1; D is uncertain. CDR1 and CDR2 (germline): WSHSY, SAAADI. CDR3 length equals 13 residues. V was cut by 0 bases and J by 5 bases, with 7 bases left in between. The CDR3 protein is CASSESVGTEAFF. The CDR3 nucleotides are TGCGCCAGCAGTGAGTCAGTGGGGACTGAAGCTTTCTTT.

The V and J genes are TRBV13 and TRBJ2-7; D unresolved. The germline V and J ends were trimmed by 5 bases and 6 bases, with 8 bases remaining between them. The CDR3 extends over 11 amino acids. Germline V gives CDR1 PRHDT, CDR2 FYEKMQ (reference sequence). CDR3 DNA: TGTGCCAGCAGCCTGGACGGCGAGCAGTACTTC. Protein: CASSLDGEQYF.

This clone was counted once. CDR3 sequence: CASSLGRDTEAFF. CDR3 sequence (DNA): TGTGCCAGCAGTTTAGGACGGGACACTGAAGCTTTCTTT. The chain uses TRBV27 and TRBJ1-1, with unresolved D. CDR1 MNHEY and CDR2 SMNVEV come from the germline V gene (reference sequence). The V gene lost 2 bases and the J gene lost 3 bases, with 7 bases spanning the gap. The CDR3 sequence is 13 residues long.